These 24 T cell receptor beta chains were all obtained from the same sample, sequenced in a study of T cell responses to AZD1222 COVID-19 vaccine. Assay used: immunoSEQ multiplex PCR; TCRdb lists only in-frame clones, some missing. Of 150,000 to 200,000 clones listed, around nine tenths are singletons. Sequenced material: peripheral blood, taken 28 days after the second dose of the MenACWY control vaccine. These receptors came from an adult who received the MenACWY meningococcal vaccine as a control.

This CDR3 reads CAMGGASNQPQHF. The CDR3 DNA is TGTGCCATGGGTGGGGCAAGCAATCAGCCCCAGCATTTT. The chain employs TRBV28 and TRBJ1-5; the D gene is possibly TRBD1 (5 bases). V was cut by 10 bases and J by 1 base, with 11 bases left in between. The CDR3 contains 13 residues. Germline CDR1 reads MDHEN; CDR2 reads SYDVKM.

The CDR3 protein is CASSRLAGGFYEQYF. CDR3 nucleotides: TGTGCCAGCAGCAGACTAGCGGGAGGCTTTTACGAGCAGTACTTC. The rearrangement uses TRBV11-3 and TRBJ2-7, with TRBD2 identical over 13 bases. With V trimmed by 5 bases and J by 4 bases, 5 bases remained unmatched. This CDR3 region has 15 residues. Germline CDR1 SGHNT, CDR2 YENEEA.

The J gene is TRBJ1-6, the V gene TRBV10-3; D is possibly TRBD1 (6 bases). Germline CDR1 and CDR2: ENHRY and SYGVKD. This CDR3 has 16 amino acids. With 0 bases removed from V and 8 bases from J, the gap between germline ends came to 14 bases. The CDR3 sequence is CAISESQGTPHSPLHF. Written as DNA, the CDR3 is TGTGCCATCAGTGAGTCCCAGGGGACCCCCCATTCACCCCTCCACTTT.

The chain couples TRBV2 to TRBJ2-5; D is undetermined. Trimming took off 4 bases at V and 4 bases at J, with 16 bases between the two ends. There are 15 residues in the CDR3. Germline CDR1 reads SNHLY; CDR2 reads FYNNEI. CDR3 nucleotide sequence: TGTGCCAGCAGTGTCCACCCCGGCACGGTAGAGACCCAGTACTTC. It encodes CASSVHPGTVETQYF.

CDR3 bases: TGTGCCAGCAGTTCCGCCTGGTCCAGGGGCAATGAGCAGTTCTTC. Its protein product is CASSSAWSRGNEQFF. The genes are TRBV6-5 and TRBJ2-1; D perhaps matches TRBD1 (6 bases). The CDR3 is 15 residues long. The V and J ends lost 4 bases and 6 bases respectively, with 16 bases between them. Germline lookup yields CDR1 MNHEY and CDR2 SVGAGI.

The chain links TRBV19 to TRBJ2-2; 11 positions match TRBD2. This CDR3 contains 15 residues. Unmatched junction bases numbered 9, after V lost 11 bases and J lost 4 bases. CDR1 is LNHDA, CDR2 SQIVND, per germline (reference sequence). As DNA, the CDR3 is TGTGCCGGGGGGTCTAGCGGGAGGACCACCGGGGAGCTGTTTTTT. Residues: CAGGSSGRTTGELFF.

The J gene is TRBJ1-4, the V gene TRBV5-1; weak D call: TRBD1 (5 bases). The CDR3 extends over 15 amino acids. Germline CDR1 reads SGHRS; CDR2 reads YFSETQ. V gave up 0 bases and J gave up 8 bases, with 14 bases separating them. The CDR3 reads CASSLGPGVEEKLFF. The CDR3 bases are TGCGCCAGCAGCTTGGGACCGGGGGTGGAAGAAAAACTGTTTTTT.

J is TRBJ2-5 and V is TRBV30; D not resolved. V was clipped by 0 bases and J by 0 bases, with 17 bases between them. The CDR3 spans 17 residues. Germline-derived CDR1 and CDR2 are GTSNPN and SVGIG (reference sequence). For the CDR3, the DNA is TGTGCCTGGAGTGTGTCTTCTCATCAAACGTACCAAGAGACCCAGTACTTC. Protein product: CAWSVSSHQTYQETQYF.

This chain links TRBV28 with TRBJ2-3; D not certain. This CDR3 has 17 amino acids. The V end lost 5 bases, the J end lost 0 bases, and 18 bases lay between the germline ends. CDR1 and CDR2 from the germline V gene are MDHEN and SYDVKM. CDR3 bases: TGTGCCAGCAGTCGCCGGGCAGGATCTCCTAGCACAGATACGCAGTATTTT. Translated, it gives CASSRRAGSPSTDTQYF.

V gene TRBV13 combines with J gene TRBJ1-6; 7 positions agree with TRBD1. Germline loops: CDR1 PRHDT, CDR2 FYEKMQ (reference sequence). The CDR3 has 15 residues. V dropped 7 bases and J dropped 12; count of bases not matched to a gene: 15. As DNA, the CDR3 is TGTGCCAGCACCTCCCGCGGCAGGGGGGTGGGACCCCTCCACTTT. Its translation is CASTSRGRGVGPLHF.

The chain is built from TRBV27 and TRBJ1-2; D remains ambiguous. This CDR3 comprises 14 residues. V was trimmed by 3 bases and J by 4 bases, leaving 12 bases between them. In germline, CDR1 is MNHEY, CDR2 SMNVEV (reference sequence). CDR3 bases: TGTGCCAGCAGTTTGACACCGTCAACCTATGGCTACACCTTC. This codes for CASSLTPSTYGYTF.

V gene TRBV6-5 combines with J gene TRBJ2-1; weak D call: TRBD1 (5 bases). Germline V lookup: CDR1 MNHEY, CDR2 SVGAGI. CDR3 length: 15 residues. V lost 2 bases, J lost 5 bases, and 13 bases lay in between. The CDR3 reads CASSYDRYPDNEQFF. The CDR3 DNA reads TGTGCCAGCAGTTACGACAGATACCCTGACAATGAGCAGTTCTTC.

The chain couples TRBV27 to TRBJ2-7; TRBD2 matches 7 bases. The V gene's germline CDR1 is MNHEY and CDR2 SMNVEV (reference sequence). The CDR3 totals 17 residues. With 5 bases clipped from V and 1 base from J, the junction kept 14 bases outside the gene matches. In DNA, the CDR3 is TGTGCCAGCAGTCGCACCCCCCTAGCGGCGAATTCCTACGAGCAGTACTTC. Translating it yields CASSRTPLAANSYEQYF.

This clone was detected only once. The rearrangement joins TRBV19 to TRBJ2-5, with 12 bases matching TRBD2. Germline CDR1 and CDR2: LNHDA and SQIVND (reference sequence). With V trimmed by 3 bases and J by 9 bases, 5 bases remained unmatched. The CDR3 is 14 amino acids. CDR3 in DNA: TGTGCCAGTAGTATGACTAGCGGGAGAGTGGCCCAGTACTTC. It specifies CASSMTSGRVAQYF.

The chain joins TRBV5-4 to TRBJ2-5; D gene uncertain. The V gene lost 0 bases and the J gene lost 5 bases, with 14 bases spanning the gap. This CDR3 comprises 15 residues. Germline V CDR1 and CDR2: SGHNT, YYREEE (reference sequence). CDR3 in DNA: TGTGCCAGCAGCTTGGCCCGAAGAGTGGGGGAGACCCAGTACTTC. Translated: CASSLARRVGETQYF.

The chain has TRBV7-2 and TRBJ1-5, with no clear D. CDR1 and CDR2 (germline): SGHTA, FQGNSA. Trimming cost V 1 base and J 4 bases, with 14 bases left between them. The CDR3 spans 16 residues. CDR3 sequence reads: CASSLEWGRRNQPQHF. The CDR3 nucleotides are TGTGCCAGCAGCTTAGAATGGGGTCGAAGGAATCAGCCCCAGCATTTT.

This CDR3 reads CASTDDRVHGYTF. The DNA of the CDR3 is TGTGCCAGCACTGACGACAGGGTGCATGGCTACACCTTC. The chain uses TRBV27 and TRBJ1-2; 7 nucleotides align to TRBD1. V trimming: 7 bases; J trimming: 6 bases; junction bases outside the gene matches: 8. CDR1 is MNHEY, CDR2 SMNVEV, per germline (reference sequence). The CDR3 loop spans 13 amino acids.

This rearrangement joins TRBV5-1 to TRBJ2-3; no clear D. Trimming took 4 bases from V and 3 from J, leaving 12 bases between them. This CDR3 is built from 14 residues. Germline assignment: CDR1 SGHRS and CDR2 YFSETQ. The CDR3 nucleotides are TGCGCCAGCAGCCTCCGGACGAGGACAGATACGCAGTATTTT. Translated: CASSLRTRTDTQYF.

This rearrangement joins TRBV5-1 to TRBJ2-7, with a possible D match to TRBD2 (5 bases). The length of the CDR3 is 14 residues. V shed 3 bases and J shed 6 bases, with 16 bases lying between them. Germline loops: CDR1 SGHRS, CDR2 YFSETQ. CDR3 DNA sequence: TGCGCCAGCAGCTGGAGGTCCCCAAGCGGCGAGCAGTACTTC. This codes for CASSWRSPSGEQYF. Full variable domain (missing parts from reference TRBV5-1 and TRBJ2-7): KAGVTQTPRYLIKTRGQQVTLSCSPISGHRSVSWYQQTPGQGLQFLFEYFSETQRNKGNFPGRFSGRQFSNSRSEMNVSTLELGDSALYLCASSWRSPSGEQYFGPGTRLTVT.

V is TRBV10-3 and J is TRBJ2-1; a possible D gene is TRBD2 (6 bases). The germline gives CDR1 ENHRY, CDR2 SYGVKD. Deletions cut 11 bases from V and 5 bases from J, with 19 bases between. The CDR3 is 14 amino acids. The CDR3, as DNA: TGTGCCGTCTCGGGGGACCATTTAAACAATGAGCAGTTCTTC. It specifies CAVSGDHLNNEQFF.

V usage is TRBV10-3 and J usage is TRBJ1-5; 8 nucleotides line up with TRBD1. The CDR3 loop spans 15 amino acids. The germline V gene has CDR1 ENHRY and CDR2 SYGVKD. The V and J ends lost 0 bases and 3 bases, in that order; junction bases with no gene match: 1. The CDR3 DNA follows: TGTGCCATCAGTGAGTCGGGACAGGTCAATCAGCCCCAGCATTTT. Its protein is CAISESGQVNQPQHF.

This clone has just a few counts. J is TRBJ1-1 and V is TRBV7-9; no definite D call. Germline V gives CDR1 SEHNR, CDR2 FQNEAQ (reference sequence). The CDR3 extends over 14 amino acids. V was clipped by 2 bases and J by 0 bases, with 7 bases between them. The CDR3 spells CASSLKLMNTEAFF. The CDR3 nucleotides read TGTGCCAGCAGCTTAAAGTTGATGAACACTGAAGCTTTCTTT.

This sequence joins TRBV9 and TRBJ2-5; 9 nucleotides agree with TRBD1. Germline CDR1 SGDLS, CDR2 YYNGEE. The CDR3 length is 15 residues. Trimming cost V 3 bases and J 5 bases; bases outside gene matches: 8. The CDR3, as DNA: TGTGCCAGCAGCGCCTCCGGGACAGGGCGGGAGACCCAGTACTTC. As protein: CASSASGTGRETQYF.

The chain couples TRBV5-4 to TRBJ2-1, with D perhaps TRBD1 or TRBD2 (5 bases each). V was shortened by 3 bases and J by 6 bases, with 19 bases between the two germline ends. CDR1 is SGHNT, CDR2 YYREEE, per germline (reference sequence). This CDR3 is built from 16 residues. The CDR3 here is CASSSGTGRGPNEQFF. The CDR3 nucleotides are TGTGCCAGCAGCTCGGGGACGGGCCGGGGCCCCAATGAGCAGTTCTTC.